A selection of T cell receptor beta chains follows, all from one sample in a study of cytomegalovirus exposure and HLA in healthy donors. Clones were sequenced by immunoSEQ multiplex PCR, and TCRdb holds only the in-frame ones, with some missing. The repertoire holds 80,000 to 95,000 clones, with approximately 93% as singletons. The sample taken for sequencing was PBMCs. Every receptor here comes from a woman aged 25 to 39 in good health and CMV-seropositive. Both conserved end residues are part of each CDR3.

TRBJ2-1 TRBV7-2 CASSLQTSRDRTLNEQFF
TRBJ2-1 TRBV5-5 CASSLEQGPYNEQFF
TRBJ1-4 TRBV28 CASSSRGSTNEKLFF
TRBJ2-1 TRBV5-1 CASSLILAGVRNEQFF
TRBJ2-5 TRBV7-9 CASSLDSGIGETQYF
TRBJ2-2 TRBV7-2 CASSLGQTPNTGELFF
TRBJ2-3 TRBV18 CASSHMTSGSPDTQYF
TRBJ2-5 TRBV9 CASSVRGLAGVETQYF
TRBJ1-1 TRBV28 CASSLYSGTEAFF
TRBJ2-7 TRBV6-6 CASSYPPTDRGYEQYF
TRBJ2-7 TRBV21-1 CATPGTLVSYEQYF
TRBJ1-5 TRBV2 CASSYRVQGNQPQHF
TRBJ2-2 TRBV11-2 CASSVFRGQLNTGELFF
TRBJ2-2 TRBV28 CASIKAGQPGAGELFF
TRBJ2-2 TRBV28 CASSSTSGQLSSGELFF
TRBJ2-5 TRBV21-1 CASSKPDSPQETQYF
TRBJ2-5 TRBV27 CASSAGTSARETQYF
TRBJ2-1 TRBV20-1 CSAGSSPEQFF
TRBJ1-3 TRBV15 CATSPLTGNTIYF
TRBJ2-1 TRBV20-1 CSALGGRFF
TRBJ2-7 TRBV7-2 CASSPRTGGYEQYF
TRBJ2-1 TRBV28 CASSSYGGLPSYNEQFF
TRBJ2-3 TRBV18 CASSPLAGGYTDTQYF
TRBJ1-2 TRBV18 CASSPRSVNRGLEPYGYTF
TRBJ2-3 TRBV6-6 CASATSGTFTDTQYF
TRBJ1-1 TRBV27 CASAILAGFGTEAFF
TRBJ2-3 TRBV28 CASSLDRGDTQYF
TRBJ1-1 TRBV19 CASSIMVGRNTEAFF
TRBJ2-5 TRBV5-1 CASSSVGASGSETQYF
TRBJ2-7 TRBV18 CASSPRQGGSYEQYF
TRBJ2-1 TRBV27 CATTQDRATYNEQFF
TRBJ2-5 TRBV5-1 CASSSAGADGTQYF
TRBJ2-6 TRBV19 CASAAGGLSGANVLTF
TRBJ1-1 TRBV28 CASSFSPTTYTEAFF
TRBJ2-7 TRBV28 CASSRTGHYEQYF
TRBJ2-3 TRBV7-8 CASSRGLSTDTQYF
TRBJ2-7 TRBV28 CASSSGTPTSYEQYF
TRBJ2-1 TRBV9 CASSTTGGLAVQSSYNEQFF
TRBJ1-2 TRBV7-2 CASRRNQGASGYTF
TRBJ2-7 TRBV18 CASSPPIGDRTNLYEQYF
TRBJ2-2 TRBV28 CASSSGTGDTGELFF
TRBJ2-7 TRBV4-3 CASSQGASPSYEQYF
TRBJ2-2 TRBV5-6 CASSYAGPGGVGELFF
TRBJ1-1 TRBV4-3 CASSQATGARTEAFF
TRBJ1-4 TRBV27 CASGIRGEKLFF